This T cell receptor beta chain was profiled in a study of T cell repertoires in cytomegalovirus infection. Study-level information: Both CMV infection and a matching HLA type were indicated by public TCR beta signatures. Findings and limits, study-wide: The ex vivo response was dominated by HLA-C-restricted CMV-specific TCR beta clonotypes.

TCRdb passed the reads through MiXCR, listing each CDR3 protein once. The repertoire holds nearly 650,000 distinct CDR3 sequences, with approximately 24% as singletons. CDR3 length: 15 amino acids. In germline, CDR1 is SSHAT, CDR2 FNYEAQ (reference sequence). This clonotype was recorded a few times. Its antigen is unknown. Germline and junction disagree at one end, which may indicate a read error. Material: CD8+ T cells from PBMCs. The V call is TRBV7-7, the J call TRBJ2-1; either TRBD1 or TRBD2 may supply D (5 bases each). This receptor was identified in a human donor in good health (CMV status not recorded). Some clones in this sample may be carry-over from other donors' samples. CDR3 DNA sequence: TGTGCTAGCAGCCACGGGACGGGTTCCTACAATGAGCAGTTCTTC. This gives the protein CASSHGTGSYNEQFF.